This T cell receptor (beta chain) is from a study of blood T cell repertoires in COVID-19. The CDR3 totals 19 residues. Trimming shortened V by 0 bases and J by 0 bases, and 18 bases separated the two germline ends. Germline CDR1 MNHEY, CDR2 SVGEGT. Sequenced by immunoSEQ multiplex PCR; TCRdb stores in-frame clones only, minus some. The data show more than 65,000 clones, with about 83% seen just once and 5% to 6.5% held by the top ten. The TCR comes from a man in his fifties or sixties with acute or convalescent COVID-19. Sequenced input: peripheral blood. The chain links TRBV6-2 or TRBV6-3 to TRBJ1-5; weak D call: TRBD1 (5 bases). The chain's CDR3 is CASSYSIGAAEYSNQPQHF. DNA of the CDR3: TGTGCCAGCAGTTACTCGATAGGGGCCGCGGAGTATAGCAATCAGCCCCAGCATTTT.